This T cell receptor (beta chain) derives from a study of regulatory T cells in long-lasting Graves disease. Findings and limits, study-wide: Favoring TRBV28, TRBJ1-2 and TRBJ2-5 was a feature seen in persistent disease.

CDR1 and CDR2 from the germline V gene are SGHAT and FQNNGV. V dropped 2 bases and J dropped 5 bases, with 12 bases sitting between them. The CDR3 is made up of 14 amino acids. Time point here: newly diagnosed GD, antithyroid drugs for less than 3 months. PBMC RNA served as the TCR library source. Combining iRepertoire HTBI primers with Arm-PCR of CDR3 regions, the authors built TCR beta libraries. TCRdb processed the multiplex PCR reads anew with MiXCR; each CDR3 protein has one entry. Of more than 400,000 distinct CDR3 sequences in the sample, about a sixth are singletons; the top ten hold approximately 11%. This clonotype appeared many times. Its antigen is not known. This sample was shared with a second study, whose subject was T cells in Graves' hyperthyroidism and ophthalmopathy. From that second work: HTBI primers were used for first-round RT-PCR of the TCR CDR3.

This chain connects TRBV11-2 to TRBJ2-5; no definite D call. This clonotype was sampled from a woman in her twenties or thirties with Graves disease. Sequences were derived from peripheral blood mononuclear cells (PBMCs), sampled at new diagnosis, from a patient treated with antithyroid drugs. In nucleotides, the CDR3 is TGTGCCAGCAGCTTACAGACTGGGCGGGAGACCCAGTACTTC. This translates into CASSLQTGRETQYF.